This passage covers 18 T cell receptor beta chains from one sample sequenced in a study of T cells in Graves' hyperthyroidism and ophthalmopathy. Amplification of TCR beta CDR3 regions was performed using RNA transcripts as template. Initially, a first-round RT-PCR of the TCR CDR3 employed the HTBI primer set. TCRdb independently ran MiXCR on the multiplex PCR reads; one entry per CDR3 protein. The data show approximately 420,000 distinct CDR3 sequences, 14% to 15% seen once. The sequenced material came from blood. These receptors were obtained from a woman aged 30 to 39 with Graves' hyperthyroidism.

This clonotype was seen many times. The chain joins TRBV12-3 or TRBV12-4 to TRBJ2-5; TRBD1 agrees at 7 bases. This CDR3 is built from 15 residues. V shed 2 bases and J 1 base; nucleotides not matched to a gene: 4. CDR3 sequence (DNA): TGTGCCAGCAGTTTAAGACAGGGCCCCCAAGAGACCCAGTACTTC. The encoded protein is CASSLRQGPQETQYF.

This clonotype has more than one count but fewer than ten. The chain couples TRBV10-3 to TRBJ1-3; a weak D match, TRBD1 (5 bases). This CDR3 has 15 residues. Per the germline V gene, CDR1 is ENHRY and CDR2 is SYGVKD. The germline V and J ends were trimmed by 6 bases and 2 bases, with 14 bases remaining between them. The CDR3 protein is CAIRPGRDTGNTIYF. Here the CDR3 DNA reads TGTGCCATCAGGCCGGGCAGGGATACTGGAAACACCATATATTTT.

This clonotype was picked up many times. The V and J genes are TRBV18 and TRBJ2-2, with 8 nucleotides matching TRBD1. J was trimmed by 6 bases and V by 2 bases; bases with no gene match: 5. CDR3 length equals 15 residues. The germline V gene encodes CDR1 KGHSH and CDR2 LQKENI. The CDR3 region has the DNA TGTGCCAGCTCACCAACGGACAGGGTCGCCGGGGAGCTGTTTTTT. Protein: CASSPTDRVAGELFF.

J is TRBJ1-5 and V is TRBV27; D possibly corresponds to TRBD1 (6 bases). The germline CDR1 and CDR2 sequences are MNHEY and SMNVEV (reference sequence). V lost 10 bases and J 9 bases, leaving 19 bases between the germline ends. The CDR3 spans 13 residues. This CDR3 reads CANSRQVFGPQHF. The DNA of the CDR3 is TGTGCCAACAGCCGACAGGTTTTCGGGCCCCAGCATTTT.

This clonotype was seen many times. The gene calls are TRBV6-5 and TRBJ1-5; D is perhaps TRBD1 (6 bases). V lost 0 bases and J lost 0, with 15 bases in between. The CDR3 consists of 18 residues. The germline V gene encodes CDR1 MNHEY and CDR2 SVGAGI. In nucleotides, the CDR3 is TGTGCCAGCAGTTACTCGGGCAGAGGACAGTTTAGCAATCAGCCCCAGCATTTT. Translation gives CASSYSGRGQFSNQPQHF.

Note on this clonotype: With a much larger clone just one base away, this may be a read error. The rearrangement links TRBV5-1 to TRBJ1-1, with D perhaps TRBD1 (6 bases). Per germline, CDR1 SGHRS and CDR2 YFSETQ. The V end lost 6 bases, the J end lost 1 base, and 16 bases lay between the germline ends. This CDR3 spans 15 amino acids. The CDR3 DNA reads TGCGCCAGCAAATCTCCCGACAGGACGAACACTGAAGCTTTCTTT. Encoded protein: CASKSPDRTNTEAFF. The full variable domain, completed using reference TRBV5-1 and TRBJ1-1, is KAGVTQTPRYLIKTRGQQVTLSCSPISGHRSVSWYQQTPGQGLQFLFEYFSETQRNKGNFPGRFSGRQFSNSRSEMNVSTLELGDSALYLCASKSPDRTNTEAFFGQGTRLTVV.

This clonotype has just a few counts. This chain links TRBV10-3 with TRBJ2-1; 7 bases are shared with TRBD2. The CDR3 is made up of 12 amino acids. Trimming cost V 9 bases and J 7 bases; bases outside gene matches: 6. In germline, CDR1 is ENHRY, CDR2 SYGVKD. The CDR3 bases are TGTGCCATGGGAGCGGGACCTAATGAGCAGTTCTTC. Protein product: CAMGAGPNEQFF.

There are many counts of this clonotype. The J gene is TRBJ2-7, the V gene TRBV20-1; tentatively, D is TRBD2 (6 bases). Per germline, CDR1 DFQATT and CDR2 SNEGSKA (reference sequence). V was cut by 6 bases and J by 6 bases, with 24 bases left in between. The CDR3 is 15 residues long. CDR3 amino acids: CSATNRDSHIGEQYF. As DNA, the CDR3 is TGCAGTGCGACGAACCGGGACTCCCATATTGGCGAGCAGTACTTC.

This clonotype has a handful of counts. This chain connects TRBV25-1 to TRBJ1-1; perhaps TRBD1 as D (5 bases). CDR1 is MGHDK, CDR2 SYGVNS, per germline. V lost 7 bases and J lost 4, with 16 bases in between. CDR3 length equals 14 residues. Here the CDR3 reads CASTPSAGGTEAFF. CDR3 sequence (DNA): TGTGCCAGCACCCCCTCCGCGGGGGGCACTGAAGCTTTCTTT.

This clonotype was seen more than once but under ten times. V is TRBV9 and J is TRBJ2-7, with TRBD2 identical over 8 bases. Germline values: CDR1 SGDLS, CDR2 YYNGEE. V lost 4 bases and J lost 2; bases outside the gene matches: 5. The CDR3 has 14 amino acids. The CDR3 sequence: CASSTAGETYEQYF. The CDR3 bases are TGTGCCAGCAGCACAGCGGGAGAGACCTACGAGCAGTACTTC. Together with reference TRBV9 and TRBJ2-7, the CDR3 gives the full variable domain: DSGVTQTPKHLITATGQRVTLRCSPRSGDLSVYWYQQSLDQGLQFLIQYYNGEERAKGNILERFSAQQFPDLHSELNLSSLELGDSALYFCASSTAGETYEQYFGPGTRLTVT.

With regard to this clonotype: This clone may be a read error of a much larger clone one base away. The V and J genes are TRBV20-1 and TRBJ2-2; D call uncertain. CDR3 length: 14 residues. Germline loops: CDR1 DFQATT, CDR2 SNEGSKA (reference sequence). V shed 4 bases and J shed 1 base, with 10 bases lying between them. CDR3 sequence: CSAKGPLNTGELFF. Here the CDR3 DNA reads TGCAGTGCTAAAGGACCGTTGAACACCGGGGAGCTGTTTTTT.

Only a few counts were recorded for this clonotype. The CDR3 sequence is CATRDTSGNTIYF. The CDR3 coding sequence is TGTGCCACCCGGGACACCTCTGGAAACACCATATATTTT. The rearrangement joins TRBV28 to TRBJ1-3; maybe TRBD1 (6 bases). CDR3 size: 13 residues. The V and J ends lost 10 bases and 0 bases respectively, with 10 bases between them. Germline values: CDR1 MDHEN, CDR2 SYDVKM. The whole variable domain, filled in from reference TRBV28 and TRBJ1-3, reads DVKVTQSSRYLVKRTGEKVFLECVQDMDHENMFWYRQDPGLGLRLIYFSYDVKMKEKGDIPEGYSVSREKKERFSLILESASTNQTSMYLCATRDTSGNTIYFGEGSWLTVV.

This clonotype was counted at least ten times. The rearrangement uses TRBV3-1 and TRBJ2-7; 11 bases map to TRBD2. Germline CDR1 reads LGHDT; CDR2 reads YNNKEL (reference sequence). V lost 5 bases, J lost 0 bases, and 6 bases stayed unmatched. The CDR3 is made up of 16 amino acids. CDR3 in DNA: TGTGCCAGCAGCAACCCTAGCGGGGGGATCTCCTACGAGCAGTACTTC. This gives the protein CASSNPSGGISYEQYF.

This chain uses TRBV27 with TRBJ1-4, with a possible D match to TRBD1 (5 bases). The length of the CDR3 is 16 residues. V was pared by 3 bases and J by 8 bases, with 19 bases between. Germline CDR1 and CDR2: MNHEY and SMNVEV (reference sequence). CDR3 sequence reads: CASSFGTGRNREKLFF. The DNA of the CDR3 is TGTGCCAGCAGTTTTGGGACGGGCCGAAACCGGGAAAAACTGTTTTTT.

The sample holds many counts of this clonotype. The rearrangement uses TRBV29-1 and TRBJ2-7; no clear D. The V gene lost 4 bases and the J gene lost 0 bases, with 10 bases spanning the gap. Germline V gene lookup returns CDR1 SQVTM and CDR2 ANQGSEA. The CDR3 covers 13 residues. The CDR3 sequence is CSVVIASSYEQYF. The CDR3 DNA follows: TGCAGCGTTGTCATAGCTAGCTCCTACGAGCAGTACTTC.

This clonotype has ten or more counts. This sequence joins TRBV27 and TRBJ2-5; TRBD1 aligns across 8 bases. This CDR3 has 16 residues. The V segment lost 4 bases and the J segment 4 bases; nucleotides outside the gene matches: 11. Germline assignment: CDR1 MNHEY and CDR2 SMNVEV (reference sequence). CDR3: CASSSKRQGWGETQYF. The CDR3 DNA sequence: TGTGCCAGCAGTTCAAAAAGACAGGGGTGGGGAGAGACCCAGTACTTC.

This clonotype was seen ten or more times. The gene calls are TRBV18 and TRBJ2-1, with D uncertain. The V end lost 4 bases, the J end lost 1 base, and 11 bases lay between the germline ends. Germline loops: CDR1 KGHSH, CDR2 LQKENI. The CDR3 runs to 15 residues. CDR3 sequence reads: CASSRLQVSYNEQFF. The DNA for the CDR3 is TGTGCCAGCTCACGGTTACAAGTTTCCTACAATGAGCAGTTCTTC.

This clonotype has a count of ten or more. The chain uses TRBV3-1 and TRBJ1-5; D is unclear. With 0 bases removed from V and 3 bases from J, the gap between germline ends came to 9 bases. Germline V lookup: CDR1 LGHDT, CDR2 YNNKEL (reference sequence). The CDR3 has 15 residues. The DNA of the CDR3 is TGTGCCAGCAGCCAAGACGTGGGGTACAATCAGCCCCAGCATTTT. It yields the protein CASSQDVGYNQPQHF.